These 30 T cell receptor beta chains originate from one sample sequenced in a study of tumor-infiltrating lymphocytes in primary liver carcinoma. Total RNA amounting to around 530 ng was the source from which TCR beta cDNA was made with a constant-region primer. Three rounds of nested multiplex PCR with slightly modified ARM-PCR produced TCR beta libraries. The first two PCR rounds used TRBV1-TRBV30 forward primers with a C-beta reverse primer, roughly 11 cycles each. A single record per CDR3 protein comes from TCRdb applying MiXCR to the multiplex PCR reads. The table shows fewer than 350,000 distinct CDR3 sequences, with approximately 65% occurring only once. Both blood RNA, taken from unsorted whole blood, and germline DNA were extracted. The sample was peripheral blood. The receptor set was obtained from a man aged 35-49 years with primary liver carcinoma and hepatitis B virus infection.

As to this clonotype: A much larger clone lies a single base off, so this may be a read error. The chain couples TRBV6-1 to TRBJ2-7; D is perhaps TRBD2 (7 bases). The CDR3 runs to 16 residues. The V end lost 2 bases, the J end lost 9 bases, and 23 bases lay between the germline ends. CDR1 MNHNS and CDR2 SASEGT come from the germline V gene. As DNA, the CDR3 is TGTGCCAGCAGTGAAAGTGGGGGGGCAACATGGGCCACGCAGTACTTC. It specifies CASSESGGATWATQYF.

Concerning this clonotype itself: The junction does not match germline at one end; this may be a read error. CDR3 in DNA: TGCGCCAGCAGCCCTAACTGGCGGGAGAGCACCGGGGAGCTGCTTTTT. Its protein is CASSPNWRESTGELLF. The chain employs TRBV4-1 and TRBJ2-2; 7 nucleotides match TRBD2. Germline V CDR1 and CDR2: MGHRA, YSYEKL. The length of the CDR3 is 16 residues.

This clonotype showed up many times. V is TRBV4-1 and J is TRBJ2-1; 9 positions agree with TRBD2. The junction had 13 bases not matched to a gene; V was cut back by 5 bases and J by 5 bases. The length of the CDR3 is 17 residues. The germline CDR1 and CDR2 sequences are MGHRA and YSYEKL. CDR3 amino acids: CASSKTYGTSIDNEQFF. The CDR3 nucleotides are TGCGCCAGCAGCAAGACCTACGGGACTAGCATTGACAATGAGCAGTTCTTC.

Concerning this clonotype: Sequence at one end of the junction differs from germline and may be a read error. The chain employs TRBV12-3 or TRBV12-4 and TRBJ2-6, with 8 positions matching TRBD1. CDR3 length: 16 amino acids. CDR3 in DNA: TGTGCCAGCAGTTCTGGACAGGGCGCCGGGGCCAACGCCCTGTCTTTC. Translating it yields CASSSGQGAGANALSF.

This clonotype was counted a single time. The chain carries TRBV30 and TRBJ2-7; no clear D. Per germline, CDR1 GTSNPN and CDR2 SVGIG (reference sequence). Deletions cut 0 bases from V and 4 bases from J, with 4 bases between. The CDR3 has 11 amino acids. CDR3 nucleotides: TGTGCCTGGAGTGTGCAGTACGAGCAGTACTTC. Translation: CAWSVQYEQYF.

Comment on this clonotype: Mismatch with germline at one junction end may stem from a read error. The rearrangement uses TRBV6-5 and TRBJ2-7; D perhaps matches TRBD1 (5 bases). Germline V gene data show CDR1 as MNHEY and CDR2 as SVGAGI. This CDR3 is built from 16 residues. The CDR3 protein is CAISYSTGHLSYEQYF. The CDR3 nucleotides are TGTGCCATCAGTTACTCAACCGGACACCTCTCCTACGAGCAGTACTTC.

This clonotype was found many times. This sequence joins TRBV6-2 or TRBV6-3 and TRBJ2-4; D unclear. The CDR3 spans 10 residues. Trimming shortened V by 8 bases and J by 9 bases, and 8 bases separated the two germline ends. Germline CDR1 reads MNHEY; CDR2 reads SVGEGT. The CDR3 reads CASGWVIQYF. In DNA form, the CDR3 reads TGTGCCAGCGGCTGGGTCATTCAGTACTTC.

V is TRBV5-1 and J is TRBJ2-7; 11 nucleotides agree with TRBD2. Germline V gene data show CDR1 as SGHRS and CDR2 as YFSETQ. V trimming: 1 base; J trimming: 6 bases; junction bases outside the gene matches: 3. The CDR3 spans 14 residues. The CDR3 reads CASSLFLAGGEQYF. The CDR3 DNA reads TGCGCCAGCAGCTTGTTTCTAGCGGGAGGCGAGCAGTACTTC.

Regarding this clonotype: One end of the junction varies from germline; a read error may be responsible. The rearrangement uses TRBV6-5 and TRBJ1-6; 9 bases line up with TRBD1. The length of the CDR3 is 17 residues. The germline gives CDR1 MNHEY, CDR2 SVGAGI. CDR3 coding DNA: TGTGTCAGCAGTGGACAGGGGTGGGCGCAACATAATTCACCCCTCCACTTT. Translated, it gives CVSSGQGWAQHNSPLHF.

A note on this clonotype: At one of its ends the junction is not consistent with the germline gene, which may arise from a read error. The rearrangement joins TRBV11-2 to TRBJ2-3; D gene unclear. The germline V gene has CDR1 SGHAT and CDR2 FQNNGV. The CDR3 length is 13 residues. This chain's CDR3 is CASSLMGSYKQYF. The CDR3 DNA reads TGTGCCAGTAGCTTGATGGGGTCTTACAAGCAGTATTTT.

This clonotype ranks as medium-sized. DNA for the CDR3: TGTGCCAGCAGCTCGACAGGGGTGAATGGCTACACCTTC. This codes for CASSSTGVNGYTF. V and J are TRBV11-2 and TRBJ1-2; 8 positions match TRBD1. This CDR3 has 13 residues. Unmatched junction bases numbered 4, after V lost 4 bases and J lost 6 bases. Germline CDR1 is SGHAT and CDR2 is FQNNGV.

Points on this clonotype: Since no conserved phenylalanine or tryptophan closes the CDR3, a read error is the likely cause. The chain recombines TRBV4-2 with TRBJ1-4; a possible D gene is TRBD1 (5 bases). Per the germline V gene, CDR1 is LGHNA and CDR2 is YNFKEQ. V was cut by 0 bases and J by 4 bases, with 9 bases left in between. This CDR3 has 15 residues. CDR3 amino acids: CASSQDRDYNEKLFS. CDR3 coding DNA: TGTGCCAGCAGCCAAGACAGGGATTATAATGAAAAACTGTTTTCT.

Concerning this clonotype itself: This may stem from a read error, because a much larger clone lies one nucleotide away. The rearrangement uses TRBV6-2 or TRBV6-3 and TRBJ2-1; a weak D match, TRBD1 (5 bases). From germline, CDR1 is MNHEY and CDR2 SVGEGT. The length of the CDR3 is 16 residues. With 3 bases removed from V and 7 bases from J, the gap between germline ends came to 19 bases. CDR3 protein: CASSYSTVEGVNEQFF. CDR3 DNA sequence: TGTGCCAGCAGTTATTCCACGGTTGAAGGGGTTAATGAGCAGTTCTTC.

With regard to this clonotype: At one boundary the junction diverges from the germline segment, which might be a read error. The rearrangement joins TRBV11-2 to TRBJ1-2; D gene ambiguous. The CDR3 extends over 12 amino acids. In germline, CDR1 is SGHAT, CDR2 FQNNGV. CDR3 sequence reads: CTSSSEGSGYTF. DNA for the CDR3: TGTACCAGCAGCTCTGAAGGTTCTGGCTACACCTTC.

This clonotype was observed a single time. A much larger clone differs from this one at a single base, so this may be a read error. The chain links TRBV29-1 to TRBJ2-5; D call uncertain. Germline CDR1 reads SQVTM; CDR2 reads ANQGSEA. Trimming stripped 8 bases from V and 0 bases from J, with 16 bases between. The CDR3 totals 14 residues. Here the CDR3 reads CSIWAAPYQETQYF. DNA of the CDR3: TGCAGCATTTGGGCAGCGCCTTACCAAGAGACCCAGTACTTC.

As concerns this clonotype: A read error may produce the germline difference seen at one junction end. The V and J genes are TRBV29-1 and TRBJ1-1; tentatively, D is TRBD1 (5 bases). CDR1 is SQVTM and CDR2 is ANQGSEA in the germline V gene. The CDR3 runs 13 residues. The CDR3 nucleotides read TGCAGAGTTGAACCGGGCAGGGCGGCTGAAGCTTTCTTC. It yields the protein CRVEPGRAAEAFF.

The chain recombines TRBV5-1 with TRBJ2-5; 7 bases align to TRBD1. The CDR3 length is 14 residues. CDR1 SGHRS and CDR2 YFSETQ come from the germline V gene. V shed 4 bases and J 1 base; nucleotides not matched to a gene: 4. CDR3 residues: CASSPGQVQETQYF. The CDR3 DNA is TGCGCCAGCAGCCCAGGACAGGTCCAAGAGACCCAGTACTTC.

A few counts support this clonotype. This rearrangement joins TRBV28 to TRBJ1-2; the D is unclear. This CDR3 contains 13 residues. Between the trimmed V and J ends, which lost 3 bases and 3 bases, there was a span of 8 bases. Per germline, CDR1 MDHEN and CDR2 SYDVKM. The CDR3: CASSFGIDYGYTF. CDR3 nucleotides: TGTGCCAGCAGTTTCGGCATTGACTATGGCTACACCTTC.

For this clonotype: Germline is not matched at one junction end, which may reflect a read error. CDR3 residues: CANSSSGANVLAF. The CDR3 nucleotides are TGTGCCAACAGCTCGTCTGGGGCCAACGTCCTGGCTTTC. This chain connects TRBV11-2 to TRBJ2-6; the D gene is possibly TRBD1 (5 bases). CDR1 is SGHAT, CDR2 FQNNGV, per germline. The CDR3 has 13 amino acids.

This clonotype was seen a few times. V is TRBV7-8 and J is TRBJ1-2; 8 bases fit TRBD1. Germline values: CDR1 SGHVS, CDR2 FQNEAQ. CDR3 length: 16 amino acids. After removal of 5 bases from V and 8 bases from J, the junction contained 16 bases not matched to a gene. In nucleotides, the CDR3 is TGTGCCAGCAGCCCAAGTGGGCAGGGGGCTGGAAAAGGCTACACCTTC. This encodes CASSPSGQGAGKGYTF.

The rearrangement links TRBV28 to TRBJ2-1, with TRBD1 identical over 12 bases. V shed 6 bases, J shed 1 base, and the junction held 16 bases outside the gene matches. Germline V lookup: CDR1 MDHEN, CDR2 SYDVKM. The CDR3 sequence is 20 residues long. The CDR3 sequence: CASSKSGTGGPRSSYNEQFF. CDR3 bases: TGTGCCAGCAGCAAAAGTGGGACAGGGGGCCCCAGGAGTTCCTACAATGAGCAGTTCTTC.

Notes on this clonotype: A much larger clone is a single base away; this may be a read error. This rearrangement joins TRBV29-1 to TRBJ1-1, with a tentative D call TRBD1 (5 bases). Germline values: CDR1 SQVTM, CDR2 ANQGSEA. Trimming removed 5 bases from V and 6 bases from J, with 13 bases in between. The CDR3 length is 12 residues. CDR3 coding DNA: TGCAGCGTTTCTAAGACAGACGCTGAAGCTTTCTTT. Translating it yields CSVSKTDAEAFF.

The count of this clonotype is one. Since a much larger clone is just one base distant, this may be a read error. The rearrangement links TRBV12-3 or TRBV12-4 to TRBJ1-1; possibly TRBD1 for D (5 bases). This CDR3 is 13 amino acids long. The CDR3 region is CVSREQENTEAFF. The CDR3 DNA reads as TGTGTCAGCAGGGAACAAGAGAACACTGAAGCTTTCTTT.

Many counts were recorded for this clonotype. The junction and the germline gene differ at one end; a read error may be behind it. The J gene is TRBJ2-1, the V gene TRBV11-2; D is ambiguous. This CDR3 has 13 residues. Germline assignment: CDR1 SGHAT and CDR2 FQNNGV. For the CDR3, the DNA is TGTGCCGGCAGCTTAGCCTCCTACAATGAGCAGTTCTTC. Amino acid sequence: CAGSLASYNEQFF.

Note on this clonotype: One end of the junction fails to match germline, which may point to a read error. The rearrangement links TRBV7-9 to TRBJ2-7; TRBD1 matches 7 bases. Germline V gene lookup returns CDR1 SEHNR and CDR2 FQNEAQ (reference sequence). The length of the CDR3 is 12 residues. The DNA for the CDR3 is TGTGCCAGCAGCTTAGGCACAGGGGACGTTGACTTC. Its translation: CASSLGTGDVDF.

In this sample, this clonotype turned up once. A much larger clone differs from this one at a single base, so this may be a read error. The J gene is TRBJ2-3, the V gene TRBV6-5; 7 bases align to TRBD2. The CDR3 spans 14 residues. Germline V lookup: CDR1 MNHEY, CDR2 SVGAGI. In DNA form, the CDR3 reads TGTGCCAGCAGTGACTCCGCGGGAGCAGATACGCAGTATTTT. Translation gives CASSDSAGADTQYF.

Regarding this clonotype: The junction does not match germline at one end; this may be a read error. The chain combines TRBV11-2 with TRBJ2-7; the D call may be TRBD1 or TRBD2 (5 bases each). This CDR3 has 16 residues. The germline V gene has CDR1 SGHAT and CDR2 FQNNGV. The CDR3 reads CASGSAVGDGTYEQYF. CDR3 sequence (DNA): TGCGCCAGCGGCTCAGCCGTTGGAGACGGGACCTACGAACAGTACTTC.

The chain links TRBV6-1 to TRBJ1-5, with unresolved D. CDR1 MNHNS and CDR2 SASEGT come from the germline V gene. V was shortened by 4 bases and J by 0 bases, with 13 bases between the two germline ends. CDR3 length equals 16 residues. The CDR3 coding sequence is TGTGCCAGCAGTGGGCGACAAGGAATTAGCAATCAGCCCCAGCATTTT. It yields the protein CASSGRQGISNQPQHF.

The CDR3 is CASSFDNQLWDSLTF. The CDR3 bases are TGTGCCAGCAGCTTTGACAATCAGCTTTGGGACTCTCTGACTTTC. V is TRBV28 and J is TRBJ2-6, with D perhaps matching TRBD2 (6 bases). Deletions cut 6 bases from V and 16 bases from J, with 25 bases between. The germline gives CDR1 MDHEN, CDR2 SYDVKM. The CDR3 extends over 15 amino acids.

Remarks on this clonotype: It may be a read error: a sequence one base away is much more abundant. J is TRBJ2-5 and V is TRBV6-1, with D possibly TRBD2 on 7 matching bases. Trimming stripped 7 bases from V and 4 bases from J, with 19 bases between. Germline V lookup: CDR1 MNHNS, CDR2 SASEGT. CDR3 size: 15 residues. The CDR3 DNA is TGTGCCAGCACATTAGGGGGGGCGTTCCTAGAGACCCAGTACTTC. Encoded protein: CASTLGGAFLETQYF.